The 5 T cell receptor beta chains in this list originate from one sample, sequenced in a study of tumor and adjacent non-tumor tissue in lung cancer (dated by TCRdb to 2016 to 2018). RNA was extracted from bulk unsorted tissue and checked for quality with a NanoDrop ND-1000 and an Agilent 2100. For the normal lung samples, distant non-tumor tissue was collected more than 3 cm away from the tumor edge. Library preparation was by multiplex PCR. TCRdb records Illumina HiSeq 2500 as the sequencer. TCRbeta libraries were built by three rounds of nested PCR using primers (Table S4), following protocols modified from ARM-PCR. TCRdb passed the public sequencing reads through fastp at Q25 and MiXCR, retaining productive beta sequences. For every CDR3 protein sequence, its rows merge into one entry that carries the most common genes and DNA. The sample table lists around 100,000 distinct CDR3 sequences, about 62% of them with a count of one. The top ten clones comprise less than 20% of the sample.

The sequenced sample was distant non-tumor lung tissue. The receptors shown here come from a man aged 25-40 years with non-small cell lung cancer.

V usage is TRBV11-3 and J usage is TRBJ2-3, with 10 bases identical to TRBD2. Germline assignment: CDR1 SGHNT and CDR2 YENEEA. There are 16 residues in the CDR3. This chain's CDR3 is CASSLPAGGPGDTQYF. The CDR3 nucleotides read TGTGCTAGTAGCTTACCAGCGGGAGGGCCAGGAGATACGCAGTATTTT.

The gene calls are TRBV11-2 and TRBJ2-1; D remains unclear. V lost 1 base, J lost 6 bases, and 10 bases lay in between. The CDR3 totals 14 residues. Germline V CDR1 and CDR2: SGHAT, FQNNGV. The CDR3 nucleotides are TGTGCCAGCAGCTTAGTAGCAAAAGCCAATGAGCAGTTCTTC. Translation gives CASSLVAKANEQFF.

This chain connects TRBV12-3 or TRBV12-4 to TRBJ2-7; 11 bases fit TRBD1. The CDR3 totals 14 residues. CDR3 in DNA: TGTGGTAGCAGAGGACAGGGGGCGCGCCACGAGCAGTACTTC. Protein sequence: CGSRGQGARHEQYF.

This clonotype was seen at least ten times. V usage is TRBV4-1 and J usage is TRBJ2-7; 8 nucleotides align to TRBD2. The CDR3 totals 16 residues. V gave up 0 bases and J gave up 2 bases; unmatched junction bases: 6. Germline V CDR1 and CDR2: MGHRA, YSYEKL. DNA of the CDR3: TGCGCCAGCAGCCAAGATGCGGCGCGGGGGGCCTACGAGCAGTACTTC. Translating it yields CASSQDAARGAYEQYF.

This chain joins TRBV11-2 and TRBJ2-1, with D perhaps TRBD2 (6 bases). The CDR3 loop spans 17 amino acids. V lost 9 bases and J 0 bases, leaving 21 bases between the germline ends. Germline loops: CDR1 SGHAT, CDR2 FQNNGV. This CDR3 is CARSLGRGISSYNEQFF. CDR3 sequence (DNA): TGTGCCAGGAGCCTAGGTCGGGGGATCAGCTCCTACAATGAGCAGTTCTTC.